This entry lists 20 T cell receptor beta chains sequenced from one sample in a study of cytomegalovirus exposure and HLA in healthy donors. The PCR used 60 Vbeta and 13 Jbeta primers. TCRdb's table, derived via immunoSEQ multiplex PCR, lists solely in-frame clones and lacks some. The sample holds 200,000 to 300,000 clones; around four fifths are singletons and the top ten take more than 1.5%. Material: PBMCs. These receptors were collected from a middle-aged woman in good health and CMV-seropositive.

The CDR3 protein is CASSLAQFQEQFF. In DNA, the CDR3 is TGTGCCAGCAGCTTAGCGCAGTTCCAAGAGCAGTTCTTC. The V gene is TRBV7-9, the J gene TRBJ2-1; D unclear. Trimming took off 0 bases at V and 10 bases at J, with 10 bases between the two ends. Germline V lookup: CDR1 SEHNR, CDR2 FQNEAQ (reference sequence). This CDR3 region has 13 residues. Using reference TRBV7-9 and TRBJ2-1 for the parts outside the CDR3, the full variable domain is DTGVSQNPRHKITKRGQNVTFRCDPISEHNRLYWYRQTLGQGPEFLTYFQNEAQLEKSRLLSDRFSAERPKGSFSTLEIQRTEQGDSAMYLCASSLAQFQEQFFGPGTRLTVL.

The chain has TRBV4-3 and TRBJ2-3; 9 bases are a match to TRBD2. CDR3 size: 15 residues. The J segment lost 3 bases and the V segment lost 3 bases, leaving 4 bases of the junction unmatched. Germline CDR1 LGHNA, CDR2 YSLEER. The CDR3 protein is CASSQALAGTDTQYF. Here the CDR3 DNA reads TGCGCCAGCAGCCAGGCCCTAGCGGGAACAGATACGCAGTATTTT.

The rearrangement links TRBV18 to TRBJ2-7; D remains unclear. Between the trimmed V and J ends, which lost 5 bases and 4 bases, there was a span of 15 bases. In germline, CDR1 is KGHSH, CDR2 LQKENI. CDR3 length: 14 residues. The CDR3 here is CASSSDPWAYEQYF. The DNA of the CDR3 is TGTGCCAGCTCAAGTGACCCCTGGGCTTACGAGCAGTACTTC.

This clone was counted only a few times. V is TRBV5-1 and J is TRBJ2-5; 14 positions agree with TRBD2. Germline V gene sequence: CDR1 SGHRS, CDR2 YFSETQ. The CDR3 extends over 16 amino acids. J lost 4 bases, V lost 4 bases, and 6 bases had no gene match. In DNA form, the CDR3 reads TGCGCCAGCAGCCAGGGACTAGCGGGAGTAGGAGAGACCCAGTACTTC. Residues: CASSQGLAGVGETQYF.

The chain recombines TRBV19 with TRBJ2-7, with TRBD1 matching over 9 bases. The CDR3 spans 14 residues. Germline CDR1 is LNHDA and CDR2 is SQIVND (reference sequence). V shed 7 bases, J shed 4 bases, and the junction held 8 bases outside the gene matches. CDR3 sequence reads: CASTFPDRGYEQYF. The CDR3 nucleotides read TGTGCCAGTACCTTCCCGGACAGGGGTTACGAGCAGTACTTC.

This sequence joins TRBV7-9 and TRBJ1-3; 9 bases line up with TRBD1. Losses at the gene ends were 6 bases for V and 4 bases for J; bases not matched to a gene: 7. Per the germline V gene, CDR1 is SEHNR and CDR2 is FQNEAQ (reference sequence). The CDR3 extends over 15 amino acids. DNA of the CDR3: TGTGCCAGCAGAAGGGGGACAGGGAAAGGAAACACCATATATTTT. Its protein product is CASRRGTGKGNTIYF.

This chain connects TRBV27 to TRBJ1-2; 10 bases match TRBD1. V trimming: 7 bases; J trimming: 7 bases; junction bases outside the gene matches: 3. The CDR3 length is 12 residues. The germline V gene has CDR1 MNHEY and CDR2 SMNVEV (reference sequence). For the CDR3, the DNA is TGTGCCAGCACGACAGGGGGCGGTGGCTACACCTTC. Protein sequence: CASTTGGGGYTF.

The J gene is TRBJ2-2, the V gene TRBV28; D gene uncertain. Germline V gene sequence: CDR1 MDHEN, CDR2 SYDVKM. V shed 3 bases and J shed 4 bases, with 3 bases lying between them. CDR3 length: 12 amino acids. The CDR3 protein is CASSLSTGELFF. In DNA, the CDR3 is TGTGCCAGCAGTTTGAGCACCGGGGAGCTGTTTTTT.

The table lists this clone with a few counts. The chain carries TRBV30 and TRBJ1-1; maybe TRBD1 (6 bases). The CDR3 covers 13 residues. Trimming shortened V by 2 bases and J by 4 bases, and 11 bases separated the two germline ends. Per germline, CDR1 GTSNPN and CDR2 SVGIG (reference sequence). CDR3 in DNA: TGTGCCTGGAGTCGGATGGGGGCCACTGAAGCTTTCTTT. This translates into CAWSRMGATEAFF.

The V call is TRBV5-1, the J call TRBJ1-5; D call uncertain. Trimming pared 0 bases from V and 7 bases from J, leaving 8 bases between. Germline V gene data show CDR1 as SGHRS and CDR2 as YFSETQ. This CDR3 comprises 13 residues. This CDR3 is CASSLAGEQPQHF. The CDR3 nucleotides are TGCGCCAGCAGCTTGGCCGGGGAACAGCCCCAGCATTTT.

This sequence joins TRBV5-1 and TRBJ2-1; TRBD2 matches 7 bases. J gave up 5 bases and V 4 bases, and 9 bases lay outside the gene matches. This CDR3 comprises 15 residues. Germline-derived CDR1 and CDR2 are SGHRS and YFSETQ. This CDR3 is CASSKDPSGDNEQFF. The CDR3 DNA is TGCGCCAGCAGCAAGGACCCCAGCGGGGACAATGAGCAGTTCTTC.

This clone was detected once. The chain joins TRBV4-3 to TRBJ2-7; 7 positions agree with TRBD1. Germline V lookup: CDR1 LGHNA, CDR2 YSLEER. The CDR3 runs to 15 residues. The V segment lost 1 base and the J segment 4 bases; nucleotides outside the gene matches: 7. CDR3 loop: CASSQGPGTEYEQYF. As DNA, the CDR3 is TGCGCCAGCAGCCAAGGCCCCGGGACAGAGTACGAGCAGTACTTC.

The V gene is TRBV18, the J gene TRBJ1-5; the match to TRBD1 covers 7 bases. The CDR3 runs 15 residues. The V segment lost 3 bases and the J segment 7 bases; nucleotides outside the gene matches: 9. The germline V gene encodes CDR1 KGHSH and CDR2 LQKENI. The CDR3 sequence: CASSPSPQGQQPQHF. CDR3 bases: TGTGCCAGCTCACCCTCCCCACAGGGGCAACAGCCCCAGCATTTT.

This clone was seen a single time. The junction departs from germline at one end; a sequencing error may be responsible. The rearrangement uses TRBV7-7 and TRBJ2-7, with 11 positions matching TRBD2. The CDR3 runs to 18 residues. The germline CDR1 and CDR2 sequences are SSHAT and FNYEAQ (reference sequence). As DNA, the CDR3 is TGTGCTAGCAGCGTAAGGTCCCCCGGACTAGCGGGCCCCTACGAGCAGTACTTC. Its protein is CASSVRSPGLAGPYEQYF.

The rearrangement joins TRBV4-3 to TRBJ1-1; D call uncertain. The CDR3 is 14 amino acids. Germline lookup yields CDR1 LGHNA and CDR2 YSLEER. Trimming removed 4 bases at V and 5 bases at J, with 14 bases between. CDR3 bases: TGCGCCAGCAGCCCGTCTCCTCAGGTAACTGAAGCTTTCTTT. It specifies CASSPSPQVTEAFF.

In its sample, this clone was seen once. The CDR3 DNA reads as TGTGCTTTGGGAGCGGTTAGCTCCTACAATGAGCAGTTCTTC. It specifies CALGAVSSYNEQFF. The chain has TRBV30 and TRBJ2-1; TRBD2 is a possible D gene (5 bases). Germline loops: CDR1 GTSNPN, CDR2 SVGIG (reference sequence). This CDR3 has 14 amino acids.

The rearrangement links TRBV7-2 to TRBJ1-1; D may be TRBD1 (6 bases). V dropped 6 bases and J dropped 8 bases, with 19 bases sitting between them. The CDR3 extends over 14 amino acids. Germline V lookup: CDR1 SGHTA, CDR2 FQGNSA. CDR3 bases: TGTGCCAGCAGTCAAGGACAGACATCCAGGGAAGCTTTCTTT. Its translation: CASSQGQTSREAFF. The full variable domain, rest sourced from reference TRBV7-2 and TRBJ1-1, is GAGVSQSPSNKVTEKGKDVELRCDPISGHTALYWYRQSLGQGLEFLIYFQGNSAPDKSGLPSDRFSAERTGGSVSTLTIQRTQQEDSAVYLCASSQGQTSREAFFGQGTRLTVV.

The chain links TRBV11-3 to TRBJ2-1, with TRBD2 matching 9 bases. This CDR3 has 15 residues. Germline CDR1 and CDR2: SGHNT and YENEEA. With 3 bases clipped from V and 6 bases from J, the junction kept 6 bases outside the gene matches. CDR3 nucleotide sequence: TGTGCCAGCAGCTTGGGGCGGGAGGGCCGCAATGAGCAGTTCTTC. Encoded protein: CASSLGREGRNEQFF.

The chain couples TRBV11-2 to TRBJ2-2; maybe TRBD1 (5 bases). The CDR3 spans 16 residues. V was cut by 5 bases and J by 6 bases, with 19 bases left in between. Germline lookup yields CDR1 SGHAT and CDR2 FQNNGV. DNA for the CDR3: TGTGCCAGCAGCCCACAGCCAACTCAGGGCGCCGGGGAGCTGTTTTTT. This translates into CASSPQPTQGAGELFF. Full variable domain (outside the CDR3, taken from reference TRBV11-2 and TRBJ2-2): EAGVAQSPRYKIIEKRQSVAFWCNPISGHATLYWYQQILGQGPKLLIQFQNNGVVDDSQLPKDRFSAERLKGVDSTLKIQPAKLEDSAVYLCASSPQPTQGAGELFFGEGSRLTVL.

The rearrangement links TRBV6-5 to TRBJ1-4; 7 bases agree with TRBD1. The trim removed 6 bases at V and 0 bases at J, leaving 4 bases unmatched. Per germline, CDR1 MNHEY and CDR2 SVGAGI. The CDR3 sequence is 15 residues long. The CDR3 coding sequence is TGTGCCAGCAGCCTCGACAGGGCAACTAATGAAAAACTGTTTTTT. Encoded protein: CASSLDRATNEKLFF.